This entry concerns a single T cell receptor (beta chain). There are 18 residues in the CDR3. CDR1 SQVTM and CDR2 ANQGSEA come from the germline V gene. J gave up 0 bases and V 1 base, and 11 bases lay outside the gene matches. The data were produced by immunoSEQ multiplex PCR, yet TCRdb's version contains in-frame clones alone and is incomplete. Of 300,000 to 400,000 clones listed, about nine tenths are singletons. The sample belongs to a study of blood T cell repertoires in COVID-19. The sequence was obtained from a man between 60 and 75 years old who had recovered from COVID-19. This chain joins TRBV29-1 and TRBJ2-1; 8 nucleotides align to TRBD2. Sample: PBMCs or T cells enriched from blood (not recorded which). CDR3 residues: CSVEGVAGLVFSYNEQFF. The CDR3 DNA is TGCAGCGTTGAAGGGGTAGCGGGATTAGTCTTCTCCTACAATGAGCAGTTCTTC.